A single T cell receptor beta chain is shown here with its context. Its cognate antigen is unknown. The entry originates in a study of cytomegalovirus exposure and HLA in healthy donors. Study conclusions and caveats: Association with HLA alleles at 0.05 false discovery rate was found for 15,000 to 20,000 TCR beta sequences in a later analysis. Later analysis associated a missense DCLRE1C variant with TCR beta V- and J-gene trimming. Reportedly, TCR beta sequences accurately predicted HLA-A and HLA-B alleles in most subjects. Of the V segments, some could not be distinguished, including TRBV6-2 and TRBV6-3, and were excluded.

CDR3 length: 14 residues. Germline values: CDR1 LNHDA, CDR2 SQIVND (reference sequence). With V trimmed by 7 bases and J by 5 bases, 4 bases remained unmatched. Amplification used 60 Vbeta primers and 13 Jbeta primers. The repertoire was sequenced with immunoSEQ multiplex PCR; TCRdb's copy has only in-frame clones and lacks some. The data hold fewer than 200,000 clones, with roughly 79% observed a single time. This receptor was identified in a man aged 25-40 years in good health and CMV-seronegative. The genes are TRBV19 and TRBJ1-6, with 8 positions matching TRBD1. Sequences were obtained from PBMCs. In DNA form, the CDR3 reads TGTGCCAGTACCGCAGGGGGCCATAATTCACCCCTCCACTTT. Its protein is CASTAGGHNSPLHF.